Sequencing of this T cell receptor beta chain was carried out in a study of a mutant IDH1 vaccine in newly diagnosed glioma. General study findings and limits: Apparently unrelated to pseudoprogression were changes in the top peripheral T cell clonotypes.

A word on this clone: Its target is not known.

CDR1 and CDR2 from the germline V gene are MNHEY and SMNVEV (reference sequence). Trimming pared 5 bases from V and 6 bases from J, leaving 13 bases between. The CDR3 runs to 13 residues. The time point: week 35, safety follow-up. Vaccination comprised doses that each held 300 ug of mutant IDH1 20-mer peptide, plus topical imiquimod. The table came from immunoSEQ multiplex PCR; TCRdb's copy has only in-frame clones and leaves some out. The sample has 26,000 or so clones, around four fifths seen once; the top ten hold roughly 30%. The rearrangement joins TRBV27 to TRBJ1-1; D is unresolved. Sequencing was performed on PBMCs, taken from a glioma patient whose treatment included an IDH1 peptide vaccine. The sequence came from a man aged 25-45 years with glioma. The CDR3 loop reads CASSPSTTPEAFF. The DNA for the CDR3 is TGTGCCAGCAGTCCCTCGACCACGCCTGAAGCTTTCTTT.